This T cell receptor (beta chain) stems from a study of Ad26.COV2.S vaccination and SARS-CoV-2 variants. General study findings and limits: While placebo recipients had lower spike-specific TCR breadth, vaccine recipients had more. Breadth and depth estimates from TCRs may understate total T cell responses.

The treatment denotes: approximately 18 received Ad26.COV2.S at low or high dose, single or two shots; five or six received placebo; per-sample allocation not given. The samples were gathered on day 63 after the first injection of vaccine or placebo. What was given as vaccine was an Ad26 vector encoding Wuhan-strain SARS-CoV-2 spike. Germline CDR1 and CDR2: MDHEN and SYDVKM. This CDR3 is 13 amino acids long. V dropped 3 bases and J dropped 4 bases, with 9 bases sitting between them. Note on this clone: Its antigen is not known.

TCRdb keeps only in-frame clones here, not all; method: immunoSEQ multiplex PCR. Of approximately 480,000 clones in the sample, around nine tenths were seen once. The material sequenced was peripheral blood, taken in a trial of Ad26.COV2.S vaccine versus placebo. The J gene is TRBJ1-1, the V gene TRBV28; the D is unclear. This sequence originates from a person aged 18-65 years who received the Ad26.COV2.S COVID-19 vaccine or a placebo. The chain's CDR3 is CASSFSVSTEAFF. In nucleotides, the CDR3 is TGTGCCAGCAGTTTCAGTGTCAGCACTGAAGCTTTCTTT.